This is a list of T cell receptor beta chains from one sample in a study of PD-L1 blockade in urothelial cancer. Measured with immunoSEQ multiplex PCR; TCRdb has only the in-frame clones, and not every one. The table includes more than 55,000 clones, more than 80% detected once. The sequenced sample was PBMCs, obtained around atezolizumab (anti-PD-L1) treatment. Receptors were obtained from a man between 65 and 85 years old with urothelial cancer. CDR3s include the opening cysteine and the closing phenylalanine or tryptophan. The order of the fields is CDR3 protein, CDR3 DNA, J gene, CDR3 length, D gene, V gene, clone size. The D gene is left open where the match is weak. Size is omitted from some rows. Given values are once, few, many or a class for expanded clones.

cdr3_aa: CASSPGLSWGQETQYF
cdr3_nt: TGTGCCAGCAGCCCCGGACTTAGCTGGGGACAAGAGACCCAGTACTTC
j_call: TRBJ2-5
cdr3_length: 16
d_call: NA
v_call: TRBV14
clone_size: NA

cdr3_aa: CASSPRGMSEETQYF
cdr3_nt: TGTGCCAGCAGCCCAAGGGGGATGTCCGAAGAGACCCAGTACTTC
j_call: TRBJ2-5
cdr3_length: 15
d_call: NA
v_call: TRBV7-8
clone_size: NA

cdr3_aa: CSSSTGGIYNEQFF
cdr3_nt: TGCAGCTCCTCAACAGGGGGCATCTACAATGAGCAGTTCTTC
j_call: TRBJ2-1
cdr3_length: 14
d_call: TRBD1
v_call: TRBV29-1
clone_size: NA

cdr3_aa: CASRTGQLNTEAFF
cdr3_nt: TGTGCCAGCAGAACGGGACAGCTGAACACTGAAGCTTTCTTT
j_call: TRBJ1-1
cdr3_length: 14
d_call: TRBD1
v_call: TRBV28
clone_size: NA

cdr3_aa: CASSQALAGVQETQYF
cdr3_nt: TGCGCCAGCAGCCAAGCACTAGCGGGGGTCCAAGAGACCCAGTACTTC
j_call: TRBJ2-5
cdr3_length: 16
d_call: TRBD2
v_call: TRBV4-1
clone_size: NA

cdr3_aa: CAWRGQGGGYTF
cdr3_nt: TGTGCCTGGAGGGGACAGGGCGGGGGCTACACCTTC
j_call: TRBJ1-2
cdr3_length: 12
d_call: TRBD1
v_call: TRBV30
clone_size: once

cdr3_aa: CASTPRGGPYNEQFF
cdr3_nt: TGTGCCAGCACCCCGAGGGGGGGGCCCTACAATGAGCAGTTCTTC
j_call: TRBJ2-1
cdr3_length: 15
d_call: NA
v_call: TRBV11-2
clone_size: NA

cdr3_aa: CASSAGASSYEQYF
cdr3_nt: TGTGCCAGCAGTGCAGGGGCGAGCTCCTACGAGCAGTACTTC
j_call: TRBJ2-7
cdr3_length: 14
d_call: NA
v_call: TRBV6-1
clone_size: NA

cdr3_aa: CASSQERTPGANVLTF
cdr3_nt: TGTGCCAGCAGCCAAGAGAGGACACCTGGGGCCAACGTCCTGACTTTC
j_call: TRBJ2-6
cdr3_length: 16
d_call: NA
v_call: TRBV4-2
clone_size: few

cdr3_aa: CASSPGTQSYEQYF
cdr3_nt: TGTGCCAGCAGCCCCGGGACTCAATCCTACGAGCAGTACTTC
j_call: TRBJ2-7
cdr3_length: 14
d_call: NA
v_call: TRBV7-3
clone_size: NA

cdr3_aa: CASSAASGGELFF
cdr3_nt: TGTGCCAGCAGTGCGGCTAGCGGGGGGGAGCTGTTTTTT
j_call: TRBJ2-2
cdr3_length: 13
d_call: TRBD2
v_call: TRBV6-1
clone_size: NA

cdr3_aa: CASSPGTGANTEAFF
cdr3_nt: TGTGCCAGCTCACCAGGGACAGGCGCTAACACTGAAGCTTTCTTT
j_call: TRBJ1-1
cdr3_length: 15
d_call: TRBD1
v_call: TRBV18
clone_size: NA

cdr3_aa: CASSRGGGEAFF
cdr3_nt: TGTGCCAGCAGTAGGGGAGGAGGTGAAGCTTTCTTT
j_call: TRBJ1-1
cdr3_length: 12
d_call: NA
v_call: TRBV5-6
clone_size: NA

cdr3_aa: CASSRAGGGYNEQFF
cdr3_nt: TGTGCCAGCAGTCGCGCGGGAGGGGGCTACAATGAGCAGTTCTTC
j_call: TRBJ2-1
cdr3_length: 15
d_call: TRBD2
v_call: TRBV2
clone_size: NA

cdr3_aa: CASRRGFNTEAFF
cdr3_nt: TGTGCCAGTAGGCGAGGGTTCAACACTGAAGCTTTCTTT
j_call: TRBJ1-1
cdr3_length: 13
d_call: NA
v_call: TRBV27
clone_size: NA

cdr3_aa: CASSQSSGTFIGDYGYTF
cdr3_nt: TGCGCCAGCAGTCAATCCTCCGGGACATTCATAGGGGACTATGGCTACACCTTC
j_call: TRBJ1-2
cdr3_length: 18
d_call: NA
v_call: TRBV23-1
clone_size: NA

cdr3_aa: CASSLTGVTEAFF
cdr3_nt: TGTGCCAGCAGCTTAACAGGGGTGACTGAAGCTTTCTTT
j_call: TRBJ1-1
cdr3_length: 13
d_call: NA
v_call: TRBV7-3
clone_size: few

cdr3_aa: CASGLVLEMGAGETQYF
cdr3_nt: TGTGCTAGTGGTTTGGTACTGGAGATGGGGGCAGGGGAGACCCAGTACTTC
j_call: TRBJ2-5
cdr3_length: 17
d_call: NA
v_call: TRBV12-5
clone_size: NA

cdr3_aa: CASSWELVTGELFF
cdr3_nt: TGTGCCAGCAGCTGGGAACTAGTAACCGGGGAGCTGTTTTTT
j_call: TRBJ2-2
cdr3_length: 14
d_call: NA
v_call: TRBV5-4
clone_size: few

cdr3_aa: CAISESMEGNQPQHF
cdr3_nt: TGTGCCATCAGTGAGTCGATGGAGGGCAATCAGCCCCAGCATTTT
j_call: TRBJ1-5
cdr3_length: 15
d_call: NA
v_call: TRBV10-3
clone_size: NA

cdr3_aa: CASSRGLRETQYF
cdr3_nt: TGTGCCAGCAGCCGGGGACTCAGGGAGACCCAGTACTTC
j_call: TRBJ2-5
cdr3_length: 13
d_call: NA
v_call: TRBV14
clone_size: NA

cdr3_aa: CASSRDFSNTGELFF
cdr3_nt: TGTGCCAGCAGCCGGGACTTCTCGAACACCGGGGAGCTGTTTTTT
j_call: TRBJ2-2
cdr3_length: 15
d_call: NA
v_call: TRBV2
clone_size: NA

cdr3_aa: CASSYSTGSYEQYF
cdr3_nt: TGCGCCAGCAGCTATTCGACAGGGTCCTACGAGCAGTACTTC
j_call: TRBJ2-7
cdr3_length: 14
d_call: TRBD1
v_call: TRBV4-3
clone_size: NA

cdr3_aa: CASSLGGQAYEQYF
cdr3_nt: TGCGCCAGCAGCTTAGGAGGACAGGCCTACGAGCAGTACTTC
j_call: TRBJ2-7
cdr3_length: 14
d_call: TRBD1
v_call: TRBV5-1
clone_size: NA

cdr3_aa: CASSVDRGYSPLHF
cdr3_nt: TGTGCCAGCAGCGTCGACAGGGGGTATTCACCCCTCCACTTT
j_call: TRBJ1-6
cdr3_length: 14
d_call: TRBD1
v_call: TRBV9
clone_size: once

cdr3_aa: CASSLPGGSDTQYF
cdr3_nt: TGTGCCAGCAGCTTGCCGGGAGGATCAGATACGCAGTATTTT
j_call: TRBJ2-3
cdr3_length: 14
d_call: TRBD2
v_call: TRBV5-4
clone_size: NA

cdr3_aa: CASSLEGRENTEAFF
cdr3_nt: TGTGCCAGCAGCCTCGAAGGGAGGGAGAACACTGAAGCTTTCTTT
j_call: TRBJ1-1
cdr3_length: 15
d_call: NA
v_call: TRBV2
clone_size: NA